These 5 T cell receptor beta chains were all obtained from the same sample, sequenced in a study of sequential checkpoint blockade in melanoma. Here immunoSEQ multiplex PCR was the method, and the copy in TCRdb shows in-frame clones only, minus some. The sample shows approximately 13,000 clones, approximately 76% of them seen only once. Treatment described: randomized to nivolumab then ipilimumab (arm A) or the reverse (arm B). The material was CD8+ T cells sorted from blood (inferred from file names), obtained from a patient given nivolumab and ipilimumab in sequence. Receptors originate from a human patient with melanoma. Some clones in this sample may be carry-over from other donors' samples.

This clone has just one count. V gene TRBV19 combines with J gene TRBJ2-7; D is possibly TRBD1 (6 bases). The CDR3 runs 18 residues. The germline gives CDR1 LNHDA, CDR2 SQIVND (reference sequence). V lost 1 base and J 0 bases, leaving 19 bases between the germline ends. CDR3 coding DNA: TGTGCCAGTAGTATAGGGTGGAGGACAGAGAGGAGCTCCTACGAGCAGTACTTC. This translates into CASSIGWRTERSSYEQYF.

This rearrangement joins TRBV9 to TRBJ2-5; TRBD2 aligns across 9 bases. CDR1 is SGDLS, CDR2 YYNGEE, per germline. V was pared by 0 bases and J by 7 bases, with 10 bases of the junction left unmatched. The CDR3 extends over 16 amino acids. CDR3 coding DNA: TGTGCCAGCAGCGTAGCGTCGGCGGGGGGGGGCGCGACCCAGTACTTC. Translation: CASSVASAGGGATQYF.

The rearrangement uses TRBV9 and TRBJ2-7, with TRBD2 matching over 7 bases. The CDR3 covers 15 residues. The junction had 9 bases not matched to a gene; V was cut back by 4 bases and J by 2 bases. Germline V lookup: CDR1 SGDLS, CDR2 YYNGEE. The CDR3 loop is CASSSERGPTYEQYF. Written as DNA, the CDR3 is TGTGCCAGCAGCTCGGAGCGGGGTCCTACCTACGAGCAGTACTTC.

The rearrangement links TRBV4-3 to TRBJ1-2; weak D call: TRBD1 (6 bases). The CDR3 loop spans 15 amino acids. Germline loops: CDR1 LGHNA, CDR2 YSLEER. Trimming stripped 0 bases from V and 4 bases from J, with 12 bases between. The CDR3: CASSQDGTGLYGYTF. As DNA, the CDR3 is TGCGCCAGCAGCCAAGATGGCACAGGGCTCTATGGCTACACCTTC.

The chain joins TRBV5-1 to TRBJ2-7, with TRBD1 identical over 7 bases. With V trimmed by 0 bases and J by 3 bases, 3 bases remained unmatched. The CDR3 is 14 amino acids. CDR1 is SGHRS, CDR2 YFSETQ, per germline. CDR3 DNA: TGCGCCAGCAGCTTGGGTGCAGGGGGCTACGAGCAGTACTTC. Translating it yields CASSLGAGGYEQYF.